The clone carrying this TCR beta chain was counted many times. The antigen remains undetermined. This sample was taken from a study of CD8 T cells in ankylosing spondylitis. Study-wide findings and caveats: Within peripheral blood, clones linked to disease were CD8+ and relatively rare. Disease-linked clones reportedly showed significant enrichment in matched ankylosing spondylitis synovial fluid. About 8 highly homologous variants made up a TCR beta motif that seemed to typify ankylosing spondylitis blood.

The CDR3 sequence is 15 residues long. Germline-derived CDR1 and CDR2 are SGDLS and YYNGEE. V was pared by 3 bases and J by 2 bases, with 14 bases between. A quantitative 5'-RACE method, one with molecular barcodes, was used to make TCR beta libraries. TCRdb re-called the 5' RACE reads through MiXCR, storing one row per CDR3 protein. The sample holds roughly 40,000 distinct CDR3 sequences; around 3.8% are singletons and the top ten take under 4.5%. Sequencing was done on a sample of blood, either unsorted or a sorted T cell fraction (not recorded which). This chain uses TRBV9 with TRBJ1-1; D might be TRBD1 (5 bases). The receptor was isolated from a female donor with ankylosing spondylitis or in good health (not recorded which). DNA for the CDR3: TGTGCCAGCAGCGAGCGGGACCTCCCTAACACTGAAGCTTTCTTT. Protein product: CASSERDLPNTEAFF.